One sample yielded the 26 T cell receptor beta chains listed below, sequenced in a study of Graves' ophthalmopathy and Graves' hyperthyroidism. Amplification targeted the TCR beta CDR3 regions, with RNA transcripts as the source material. Second-round multiplex PCR followed a first-round RT-PCR using HTBI primers. MiXCR, run by TCRdb on the multiplex PCR reads, gives a single entry per CDR3 protein. The sample shows about 700,000 distinct CDR3 sequences, 40% of them seen only once. Sequences were obtained from peripheral blood. The source of these receptors is an adult man with Graves' ophthalmopathy.

In its sample, this clonotype was seen once. Just one base apart from a much larger clone, this may be a read error. This rearrangement joins TRBV20-1 to TRBJ2-5; D remains ambiguous. CDR1 is DFQATT and CDR2 is SNEGSKA in the germline V gene (reference sequence). The CDR3 totals 15 residues. V was shortened by 5 bases and J by 5 bases, with 21 bases between the two germline ends. CDR3 nucleotides: TGCAGTGCTCTTCTCGAGACCCTCGGTGGGGAGACCCAGTACTTC. Protein product: CSALLETLGGETQYF.

The chain uses TRBV29-1 and TRBJ2-7; D gene unclear. Trimming cost V 8 bases and J 7 bases, with 27 bases left between them. There are 15 residues in the CDR3. CDR1 and CDR2 (germline): SQVTM, ANQGSEA. CDR3 loop: CSSHLPGHKAQEQYF. DNA for the CDR3: TGCAGCAGCCACCTCCCGGGCCATAAAGCTCAAGAGCAGTACTTC.

Of note for this clonotype: This may arise from a read error, as a much more abundant clone is one base away. This chain uses TRBV2 with TRBJ2-5; D perhaps matches TRBD2 (5 bases). CDR1 and CDR2 (germline): SNHLY, FYNNEI. The V and J ends lost 11 bases and 7 bases respectively, with 26 bases between them. The CDR3 consists of 15 residues. The CDR3 nucleotides are TGTGCCGGCGATGAATGGGTCGGACTCCTCCGGACCCAGTACTTC. Its protein is CAGDEWVGLLRTQYF.

The chain links TRBV15 to TRBJ1-1; 10 nucleotides line up with TRBD1. Germline CDR1 is LNHNV and CDR2 is YYDKDF (reference sequence). CDR3 length equals 14 residues. The J segment lost 5 bases and the V segment lost 0 bases, leaving 0 bases of the junction unmatched. The CDR3 coding sequence is TGTGCCACCAGCAGAGAGGGACAGGGGACTGAAGCTTTCTTT. Translated: CATSREGQGTEAFF.

The genes are TRBV9 and TRBJ1-5; D unclear. The germline V and J ends were trimmed by 4 bases and 2 bases, with 13 bases remaining between them. Germline values: CDR1 SGDLS, CDR2 YYNGEE. CDR3 length: 15 residues. DNA for the CDR3: TGTGCCAGCAGCCATGGGCACCTTGGCAATCAGCCCCAGCATTTT. Protein sequence: CASSHGHLGNQPQHF.

This clonotype was counted a few times. The CDR3 nucleotides are TGTGCCAGCAGCCAAGTAAGCGGGGGAGAGACCCAGTACTTC. The encoded protein is CASSQVSGGETQYF. This chain connects TRBV14 to TRBJ2-5, with 8 bases that match TRBD2. There are 14 residues in the CDR3. Germline loops: CDR1 SGHDN, CDR2 FVKESK. V dropped 1 base and J dropped 4; count of bases not matched to a gene: 2.

V usage is TRBV5-1 and J usage is TRBJ2-2, with TRBD2 as a possible D gene (5 bases). CDR1 is SGHRS, CDR2 YFSETQ, per germline. Trimming cost V 0 bases and J 10 bases, with 16 bases left between them. CDR3 length: 15 amino acids. Here the CDR3 DNA reads TGCGCCAGCAGCTTGGGCGTAGAGGGAGTTGAGGAGCTGTTTTTT. Amino acids: CASSLGVEGVEELFF.

This rearrangement joins TRBV19 to TRBJ1-1, with no clear D. Between the trimmed V and J ends, which lost 6 bases and 0 bases, there was a span of 14 bases. Germline V gene lookup returns CDR1 LNHDA and CDR2 SQIVND (reference sequence). The CDR3 sequence is 15 residues long. CDR3 in amino acids: CASRNWQLLNTEAFF. CDR3 sequence (DNA): TGTGCCAGTAGAAATTGGCAGTTGTTGAACACTGAAGCTTTCTTT.

This clonotype was seen many times. This chain links TRBV7-2 with TRBJ2-7; 13 bases match TRBD2. Germline V CDR1 and CDR2: SGHTA, FQGNSA. The J segment lost 2 bases and the V segment lost 3 bases, leaving 1 base of the junction unmatched. The CDR3 loop spans 15 amino acids. The CDR3 nucleotides are TGTGCCAGCAGCTTCGGACTAGCGGGAGCCTACGAGCAGTACTTC. Translated, it gives CASSFGLAGAYEQYF.

This chain connects TRBV2 to TRBJ2-7, with D possibly being TRBD2 (5 bases). The J call may be mistaken, given a closer DNA end match to TRBJ2-1. Germline V CDR1 and CDR2: SNHLY, FYNNEI. The CDR3 spans 10 residues. The CDR3 DNA reads as TGTGCCAGCAAAGCGGATGAGCAGTTCTTC. Translating gives CASKADEQFF.

The CDR3 protein is CASSSYDRAQTQYF. The DNA for the CDR3 is TGTGCCAGCAGCTCCTATGACAGGGCACAGACCCAGTACTTC. V and J are TRBV12-3 or TRBV12-4 and TRBJ2-5, with TRBD1 matching 7 bases. The CDR3 covers 14 residues. V lost 6 bases and J lost 6; bases outside the gene matches: 10.

This clonotype was seen ten or more times. The chain combines TRBV2 with TRBJ1-5; D remains ambiguous. Germline CDR1 SNHLY, CDR2 FYNNEI. Trimming cost V 7 bases and J 5 bases, with 12 bases left between them. The CDR3 sequence is 13 residues long. CDR3 protein: CASTRESHQPQHF. The CDR3 nucleotides read TGTGCCAGCACCCGGGAGTCGCATCAGCCCCAGCATTTT.

This clonotype occurred many times. One junction end does not reproduce the germline sequence, and a read error may be involved. The chain links TRBV6-1 to TRBJ1-1, with no clear D. This CDR3 is built from 14 residues. Germline CDR1 reads MNHNS; CDR2 reads SASEGT. The CDR3 here is CASREGRVYTEAFF. CDR3 in DNA: TGTGCCAGCAGGGAAGGGCGGGTGTACACTGAAGCTTTCTTT.

There are a few counts of this clonotype. The V gene is TRBV2, the J gene TRBJ1-2; a possible D gene is TRBD1 (5 bases). The germline V gene encodes CDR1 SNHLY and CDR2 FYNNEI. CDR3 length equals 15 residues. The V end was cut by 4 bases, the J end by 1 base, with 13 bases between. CDR3 nucleotides: TGTGCCAGCAGTGCCTCCAGGGACCTTAACTATGGCTACACCTTC. This gives the protein CASSASRDLNYGYTF.

This clonotype was observed many times. The chain employs TRBV2 and TRBJ1-3; D perhaps matches TRBD1 (5 bases). The V gene lost 3 bases and the J gene lost 0 bases, with 9 bases spanning the gap. The CDR3 covers 15 residues. The germline V gene encodes CDR1 SNHLY and CDR2 FYNNEI. CDR3 bases: TGTGCCAGCAGTGAGCAGGGAAGCTCTGGAAACACCATATATTTT. Its translation is CASSEQGSSGNTIYF.

The rearrangement uses TRBV2 and TRBJ1-4; 9 nucleotides match TRBD1. V lost 7 bases and J lost 8; bases outside the gene matches: 5. The CDR3 runs to 13 residues. Germline V gene data show CDR1 as SNHLY and CDR2 as FYNNEI. CDR3 residues: CASTPGQGEKLFF. For the CDR3, the DNA is TGTGCCAGCACCCCGGGACAGGGAGAAAAACTGTTTTTT.

The chain has TRBV13 and TRBJ1-3; 10 nucleotides align to TRBD1. This CDR3 is built from 17 residues. With 5 bases clipped from V and 0 bases from J, the junction kept 7 bases outside the gene matches. In germline, CDR1 is PRHDT, CDR2 FYEKMQ (reference sequence). The CDR3 DNA reads TGTGCCAGCAGCCTCCGGACAGGGGGTTACTCTGGAAACACCATATATTTT. Translating gives CASSLRTGGYSGNTIYF.

About this clonotype itself: Sequence at one end of the junction differs from germline and may be a read error. This chain connects TRBV10-3 to TRBJ1-1, with D perhaps matching TRBD1 (5 bases). The CDR3 runs 14 residues. Germline V gene sequence: CDR1 ENHRY, CDR2 SYGVKD. As DNA, the CDR3 is TGTGCCAGCAGTGAACAGCAGGGGAACACTGAAGCTTTCTTT. It translates to CASSEQQGNTEAFF.

The sample holds many counts of this clonotype. The chain uses TRBV20-1 and TRBJ2-7; the D gene is possibly TRBD1 (6 bases). This CDR3 has 12 residues. The germline V gene encodes CDR1 DFQATT and CDR2 SNEGSKA (reference sequence). V was trimmed by 6 bases and J by 5 bases, leaving 14 bases between them. CDR3: CSAERAGDEQYF. CDR3 DNA: TGCAGTGCCGAGAGGGCAGGGGACGAGCAGTACTTC.

The CDR3 sequence is CASTLAGPADEKLFF. The DNA of the CDR3 is TGTGCCAGCACCCTTGCGGGACCGGCGGACGAAAAACTGTTTTTT. The chain links TRBV2 to TRBJ1-4; tentative D call: TRBD1 (5 bases). The CDR3 has 15 residues. Per germline, CDR1 SNHLY and CDR2 FYNNEI. V was pared by 7 bases and J by 8 bases, with 20 bases between.

J is TRBJ2-7 and V is TRBV29-1; either TRBD1 or TRBD2 may fit D (5 bases each). The V gene lost 6 bases and the J gene lost 9 bases, with 18 bases spanning the gap. The CDR3 contains 12 residues. Germline-derived CDR1 and CDR2 are SQVTM and ANQGSEA. The CDR3: CSVGCLGDGQYF. CDR3 coding DNA: TGCAGCGTGGGGTGTTTGGGGGACGGGCAGTACTTC.

V and J are TRBV2 and TRBJ2-7, with 8 bases identical to TRBD1. Germline values: CDR1 SNHLY, CDR2 FYNNEI. V shed 6 bases, J shed 1 base, and the junction held 5 bases outside the gene matches. There are 14 residues in the CDR3. The CDR3 sequence is CASRRTGPSYEQYF. The CDR3 coding sequence is TGTGCCAGCAGACGGACAGGGCCATCCTACGAGCAGTACTTC.

The table lists this clonotype with a few counts. The V gene is TRBV6-1, the J gene TRBJ1-6; D is ambiguous. V shed 6 bases and J shed 5 bases, with 11 bases lying between them. Germline loops: CDR1 MNHNS, CDR2 SASEGT. The CDR3 sequence is 14 residues long. The chain's CDR3 is CASRLRNNNSPLHF. CDR3 sequence (DNA): TGTGCCAGCAGATTACGGAATAATAATTCACCCCTCCACTTT.

The chain employs TRBV7-2 and TRBJ2-5, with 11 positions matching TRBD1. The CDR3 is made up of 15 amino acids. V lost 11 bases and J lost 4; bases outside the gene matches: 12. CDR1 is SGHTA, CDR2 FQGNSA, per germline. CDR3 sequence reads: CAGNSPGTGGETQYF. The CDR3 region has the DNA TGTGCCGGCAACAGTCCCGGGACAGGGGGAGAGACCCAGTACTTC.

This clonotype was seen at least ten times. This chain joins TRBV7-6 and TRBJ2-7; TRBD1 agrees at 8 bases. V lost 5 bases, J lost 6 bases, and 12 bases stayed unmatched. This CDR3 region has 15 residues. Germline V lookup: CDR1 SGHVS, CDR2 FNYEAQ. CDR3 residues: CASSRDRGPLGEQYF. The CDR3 nucleotides are TGTGCCAGCAGCCGAGACAGGGGCCCATTGGGCGAGCAGTACTTC.

This clonotype was seen more than once but under ten times. The chain combines TRBV2 with TRBJ2-5; D ambiguous. V was shortened by 8 bases and J by 1 base, with 14 bases between the two germline ends. The CDR3 is made up of 14 amino acids. Germline V CDR1 and CDR2: SNHLY, FYNNEI. The CDR3 DNA is TGTGCCAGCGATTCGGCCAGGACCCAAGAGACCCAGTACTTC. Translated, it gives CASDSARTQETQYF.